This TCR beta chain originates from a study of shared T cell receptors in the human thymus. Libraries were prepared by immunoSEQ multiplex PCR; TCRdb keeps only in-frame clonotypes and omits some of them. The table shows fewer than 700,000 clones, with around nine tenths occurring only once. This CDR3 comprises 15 residues. These same records also appear under a second study, on human thymus T cells.

Sequencing was done on a sample of thymocytes. This chain links TRBV21-1 with TRBJ2-7; whether TRBD2, the table's D call, matches the DNA was not checked. TRBV21-1 is labeled a pseudogene. The source is a boy in the first two years of life with a congenital heart defect. CDR3 sequence: CASTPRPMSSYEQYF. In nucleotides, the CDR3 is TGTGCCAGCACCCCGCGGCCCATGAGCTCCTACGAGCAGTACTTC.